The sequence of this TCR beta chain was determined in a study of T cells in Graves' hyperthyroidism and ophthalmopathy. Using RNA transcripts as the source, TCR beta CDR3 regions were amplified. The TCR CDR3 first-round RT-PCR relied on the HTBI primer set. TCRdb itself ran the multiplex PCR reads through MiXCR, one entry per CDR3 protein. The sample consists of 300,000 to 350,000 distinct CDR3 sequences, 15% to 20% of them appearing once. Ten or more counts support this clonotype. The clonotype comes from a woman between 40 and 50 years old with Graves' ophthalmopathy. Sequencing was performed on blood.

The CDR3 loop is CASSTQGLRQPQHF. The DNA for the CDR3 is TGTGCCAGCAGCACACAGGGACTGAGGCAGCCCCAGCATTTT. This chain connects TRBV12-3 or TRBV12-4 to TRBJ1-5; TRBD1 might be the D (6 bases). Trimming removed 6 bases at V and 7 bases at J, with 16 bases between. This CDR3 spans 14 amino acids.